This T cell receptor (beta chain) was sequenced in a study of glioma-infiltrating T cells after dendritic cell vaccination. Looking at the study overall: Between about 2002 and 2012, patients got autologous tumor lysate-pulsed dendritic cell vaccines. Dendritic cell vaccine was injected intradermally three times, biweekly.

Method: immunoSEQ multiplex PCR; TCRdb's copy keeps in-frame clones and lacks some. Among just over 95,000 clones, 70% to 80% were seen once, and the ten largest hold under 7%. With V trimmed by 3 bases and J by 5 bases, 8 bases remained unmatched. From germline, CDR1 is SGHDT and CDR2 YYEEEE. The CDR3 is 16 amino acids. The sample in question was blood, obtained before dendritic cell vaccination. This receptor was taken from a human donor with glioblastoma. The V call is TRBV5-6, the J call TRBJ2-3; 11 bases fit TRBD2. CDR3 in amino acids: CASSSTGTSGGDTQYF. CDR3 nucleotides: TGTGCCAGCAGCTCAACCGGGACTAGCGGTGGAGATACGCAGTATTTT.